Each of the 21 T cell receptor beta chains below was sequenced from the same sample in a study of CD8+CD57+ T cells in acquired aplastic anemia. Profiling of TCR beta VDJ combinations and CDR3 sequences used genomic DNA as template. Each CDR3 protein is one row after TCRdb ran MiXCR on the reads. The sample includes some 64,000 distinct CDR3 sequences, less than 65% of them seen just once. Input material: sorted CD4+, CD8+, or CD8+CD57+ T cells (not recorded which) from PBMCs. These receptors were collected from a human donor in good health, serving as a control.

The genes are TRBV13 and TRBJ1-2, with D possibly being TRBD1 (5 bases). This CDR3 comprises 15 residues. Germline V gene data show CDR1 as PRHDT and CDR2 as FYEKMQ (reference sequence). Trimming pared 0 bases from V and 4 bases from J, leaving 12 bases between. The DNA for the CDR3 is TGTGCCAGCAGCTTAGGCGGCGGGGACCTCTATGGCTACACCTTC. It encodes CASSLGGGDLYGYTF.

The table lists this clonotype with many counts. At one end the junction does not follow the germline gene, possibly because of a read error. The chain has TRBV30 and TRBJ2-2, with TRBD1 matching 7 bases. Germline assignment: CDR1 GTSNPN and CDR2 SVGIG (reference sequence). The CDR3 has 14 residues. CDR3 loop: CAGSLKGATGELFF. The CDR3 DNA follows: TGTGCCGGGAGCCTCAAGGGGGCTACCGGGGAGCTGTTTTTT.

The CDR3 bases are TGTGCCAGCAGCTTAATGGGGGGAGAAGCTTTCTTT. Amino acid sequence: CASSLMGGEAFF. V usage is TRBV7-8 and J usage is TRBJ1-1; D perhaps matches TRBD1 (5 bases). Germline values: CDR1 SGHVS, CDR2 FQNEAQ. The V gene lost 2 bases and the J gene lost 8 bases, with 9 bases spanning the gap. The CDR3 has 12 residues.

The CDR3 protein is CASSSGPGLEETQYF. The DNA of the CDR3 is TGTGCCAGCAGCTCGGGCCCGGGACTAGAAGAGACCCAGTACTTC. The V gene is TRBV25-1, the J gene TRBJ2-5, with 8 bases identical to TRBD2. V was pared by 6 bases and J by 3 bases, with 9 bases of the junction left unmatched. The CDR3 consists of 15 residues. CDR1 is MGHDK, CDR2 SYGVNS, per germline.

The sample holds many counts of this clonotype. The chain has TRBV6-5 and TRBJ1-2, with D possibly matching TRBD1 (6 bases). CDR3 length equals 15 residues. CDR1 and CDR2 from the germline V gene are MNHEY and SVGAGI. V shed 2 bases and J shed 6 bases, with 16 bases lying between them. This CDR3 is CASSYVPGQVNGYTF. The CDR3 DNA sequence: TGTGCCAGCAGTTACGTTCCGGGACAAGTAAATGGCTACACCTTC.

This clonotype was picked up a small number of times. The J gene is TRBJ1-2, the V gene TRBV19; D is perhaps TRBD1 (5 bases). Deletions cut 1 base from V and 6 bases from J, with 15 bases between. Per germline, CDR1 LNHDA and CDR2 SQIVND (reference sequence). This CDR3 has 15 residues. The chain's CDR3 is CASSIGVGVRDGYTF. CDR3 nucleotide sequence: TGTGCCAGTAGTATAGGAGTGGGGGTAAGGGATGGCTACACCTTC.

V usage is TRBV29-1 and J usage is TRBJ2-1, with D possibly matching TRBD1 (5 bases). From germline, CDR1 is SQVTM and CDR2 ANQGSEA. Trimming stripped 8 bases from V and 3 bases from J, with 17 bases between. The CDR3 length is 14 residues. CDR3 amino acids: CSSESRVLYNEQFF. In DNA, the CDR3 is TGCAGCAGTGAAAGCAGGGTCCTCTACAATGAGCAGTTCTTC.

This clonotype came up many times. This rearrangement joins TRBV20-1 to TRBJ1-5, with no clear D. Trimming left V 0 bases short and J 1 base short, with 10 bases between. Germline V CDR1 and CDR2: DFQATT, SNEGSKA (reference sequence). CDR3 length: 15 amino acids. Here the CDR3 DNA reads TGCAGTGCTAGAGACGCGGGCAAAAGCAATCAGCCCCAGCATTTT. It translates to CSARDAGKSNQPQHF.

Note on this clonotype: One junction end does not reproduce the germline sequence, and a read error may be involved. The rearrangement links TRBV30 to TRBJ2-5; D is possibly TRBD2 (8 bases). Germline V CDR1 and CDR2: GTSNPN, SVGIG (reference sequence). The CDR3 is 14 amino acids. The CDR3 DNA follows: TGTGCCTGGAAGCGGGGGACAGCCCAAGAGGCCCAGTACTTC. Translating it yields CAWKRGTAQEAQYF. The full variable domain, completed using reference TRBV30 and TRBJ2-5, is SQTIHQWPATLVQPVGSPLSLECTVEGTSNPNLYWYRQAAGRGLQLLFYSVGIGQISSEVPQNLSASRPQDRQFILSSKKLLLSDSGFYLCAWKRGTAQEAQYFGPGTRLLVL.

This clonotype is categorized as medium-sized. This sequence joins TRBV19 and TRBJ1-1; D gene unclear. Germline V gene lookup returns CDR1 LNHDA and CDR2 SQIVND (reference sequence). V shed 7 bases and J shed 1 base, with 13 bases lying between them. CDR3 length: 14 residues. CDR3 protein: CASTGFTGNTEAFF. Here the CDR3 DNA reads TGTGCCAGTACGGGGTTCACGGGGAACACTGAAGCTTTCTTT.

About this clonotype itself: A much bigger clone sits one base away, suggesting this may be a read error. The genes are TRBV6-1 and TRBJ2-4; a weak D match, TRBD2 (5 bases). The germline CDR1 and CDR2 sequences are MNHNS and SASEGT. The CDR3 length is 14 residues. The chain's CDR3 is CATSEVMEAHRKYF. In nucleotides, the CDR3 is TGTGCCACCAGTGAAGTAATGGAGGCCCACCGGAAGTACTTC.

V is TRBV15 and J is TRBJ2-5, with D perhaps TRBD2 (6 bases). The CDR3 length is 15 residues. V shed 8 bases and J shed 1 base, with 17 bases lying between them. Germline V gene lookup returns CDR1 LNHNV and CDR2 YYDKDF (reference sequence). CDR3 protein: CATRDSWGTQETQYF. The CDR3 nucleotides read TGTGCCACCCGGGACTCATGGGGAACCCAAGAGACCCAGTACTTC.

This clonotype was counted at least ten times. V and J are TRBV5-8 and TRBJ2-1; 10 bases line up with TRBD2. In germline, CDR1 is SGHTS, CDR2 YDEGEE. The CDR3 runs 14 residues. The junction had 8 bases not matched to a gene; V was cut back by 5 bases and J by 9 bases. CDR3 nucleotides: TGTGCCAGCAGGGGCCTAGCGGGAGATTTTGAGCAGTTCTTC. Translation gives CASRGLAGDFEQFF. The whole variable domain, filled in from reference TRBV5-8 and TRBJ2-1, reads EAGVTQSPTHLIKTRGQQATLRCSPISGHTSVYWYQQALGLGLQFLLWYDEGEERNRGNFPPRFSGRQFPNYSSELNVNALELEDSALYLCASRGLAGDFEQFFGPGTRLTVL.

J is TRBJ2-1 and V is TRBV20-1; the D gene is possibly TRBD2 (6 bases). The V and J ends lost 6 bases and 3 bases respectively, with 15 bases between them. From germline, CDR1 is DFQATT and CDR2 SNEGSKA (reference sequence). There are 14 residues in the CDR3. As DNA, the CDR3 is TGCAGTGCCCACGGCCCGGGACTCTACAATGAGCAGTTCTTC. Amino acids: CSAHGPGLYNEQFF.

This clonotype was observed many times. The chain carries TRBV5-1 and TRBJ2-2; maybe TRBD1 (5 bases). This CDR3 contains 14 residues. Trimming took 4 bases from V and 4 from J, leaving 11 bases between them. Germline assignment: CDR1 SGHRS and CDR2 YFSETQ. CDR3: CASSAIQATGELFF. CDR3 nucleotide sequence: TGCGCCAGCAGCGCAATACAGGCCACCGGGGAGCTGTTTTTT.

This clonotype was observed a handful of times. One end of the junction fails to match germline, which may point to a read error. The chain employs TRBV14 and TRBJ1-6; weak D call: TRBD1 (5 bases). The CDR3 loop spans 16 amino acids. Germline CDR1 and CDR2: SGHDN and FVKESK. The CDR3 is CASSQWSQGGISPLHF. As DNA, the CDR3 is TGTGCCAGTAGCCAATGGAGCCAGGGAGGCATTTCACCCCTCCACTTT.

This chain joins TRBV29-1 and TRBJ2-7; D might be TRBD2 (6 bases). V was cut by 7 bases and J by 0 bases, with 13 bases left in between. This CDR3 comprises 13 residues. CDR1 is SQVTM, CDR2 ANQGSEA, per germline. The CDR3 nucleotides read TGCAGCGCCGAACTGGGGGGCTCCTACGAGCAGTACTTC. Translated, it gives CSAELGGSYEQYF.

This clonotype was seen repeatedly, ten times or more. V is TRBV7-3 and J is TRBJ2-7; 11 nucleotides match TRBD2. J gave up 0 bases and V 6 bases, and 4 bases lay outside the gene matches. The CDR3 contains 15 residues. The germline V gene has CDR1 SGHTA and CDR2 FQGTGA. CDR3 coding DNA: TGTGCCAGCAGTCCGACTAGCGGGGTCTCCTACGAGCAGTACTTC. It yields the protein CASSPTSGVSYEQYF.

The genes are TRBV10-3 and TRBJ2-7; 7 positions agree with TRBD1. The CDR3 totals 14 residues. The V gene end was trimmed by 6 bases and the J gene end by 5 bases; junction bases not matched to a gene: 10. Germline V lookup: CDR1 ENHRY, CDR2 SYGVKD. Here the CDR3 DNA reads TGTGCCATCAGGGAGACAGGGAATTTAGACGAGCAGTACTTC. Translated, it gives CAIRETGNLDEQYF.

This clonotype was detected ten times or more. The chain uses TRBV11-2 and TRBJ2-2; tentatively, D is TRBD1 (6 bases). This CDR3 has 16 amino acids. V was pared by 5 bases and J by 1 base, with 14 bases between. Germline V lookup: CDR1 SGHAT, CDR2 FQNNGV. In nucleotides, the CDR3 is TGTGCCAGCAGCATAGGACAGAAAGGGAACACCGGGGAGCTGTTTTTT. Translation: CASSIGQKGNTGELFF.

This clonotype has a count of ten or more. This chain connects TRBV20-1 to TRBJ2-1; 10 positions match TRBD2. This CDR3 is 15 amino acids long. Germline V gene lookup returns CDR1 DFQATT and CDR2 SNEGSKA (reference sequence). With 6 bases clipped from V and 8 bases from J, the junction kept 13 bases outside the gene matches. CDR3 in DNA: TGCAGTGCCCGACCCCTAGCGGGAGTTCATTATGAGCAGTTCTTC. This encodes CSARPLAGVHYEQFF.